This TCR beta chain was captured in a study of blood T cell repertoires in COVID-19. The CDR3 covers 17 residues. In germline, CDR1 is KGHDR, CDR2 SFDVKD. V lost 0 bases and J lost 10; bases outside the gene matches: 12. Measured with immunoSEQ multiplex PCR; TCRdb has only the in-frame clones, and not every one. The data hold 150,000 to 200,000 clones, with roughly 90% observed a single time. The chain links TRBV24-1 to TRBJ2-1; 9 positions agree with TRBD2. The receptor was derived from a man younger than 45 with COVID-19, enrolled during active disease. Sequenced sample: peripheral blood. DNA for the CDR3: TGTGCCACCAGTGATTTGATTCGAGCGGGAGGAAGGGACGAGCAGTTCTTC. It translates to CATSDLIRAGGRDEQFF.